A single sample is the source of the 13 T cell receptor beta chains below, sequenced in a study of Graves' ophthalmopathy and Graves' hyperthyroidism (dated by TCRdb to the late 2010s). TCRdb lists the instrument as Illumina HiSeq 2000. TCR beta CDR3 regions were amplified from RNA transcripts for repertoire sequencing. The first round was an RT-PCR using HTBI primers with the Qiagen OneStep RT-PCR kit, and this first round was followed by a second-round multiplex PCR, then size selection and purification. TCRdb ran its own pipeline on the public reads, namely fastp trimming at Q25 and MiXCR clone calling, and kept in-frame beta chains. A single entry per CDR3 protein holds the most common genes and DNA from its merged rows. The sample includes around 1.1 million distinct CDR3 sequences, with about two fifths observed a single time. More than 9.5% of the sample rests with the top ten. The sequencing sample was made of peripheral blood or thyroid tissue (not recorded which). The receptors were sampled from an adult man with Graves' hyperthyroidism.

This clonotype was detected many times. The rearrangement uses TRBV7-9 and TRBJ2-7; no clear D. The V end lost 1 base, the J end lost 0 bases, and 13 bases lay between the germline ends. The CDR3 is 16 amino acids. CDR1 and CDR2 from the germline V gene are SEHNR and FQNEAQ (reference sequence). The CDR3 sequence: CASSLVRAPSSYEQYF. The CDR3 DNA sequence: TGTGCCAGCAGCTTAGTTCGGGCACCAAGCTCCTACGAGCAGTACTTC.

This clonotype was seen many times. The chain couples TRBV29-1 to TRBJ1-1; 11 positions match TRBD1. Germline values: CDR1 SQVTM, CDR2 ANQGSEA. CDR3 length: 14 amino acids. Trimming cost V 0 bases and J 7 bases; bases outside gene matches: 4. CDR3 residues: CSVEDRTGGDEAFF. CDR3 DNA sequence: TGCAGCGTTGAAGACCGGACAGGGGGCGATGAAGCTTTCTTT.

With respect to this clonotype: A much larger clone sits a single nucleotide away, making a read error possible. V usage is TRBV5-1 and J usage is TRBJ1-1; the D is unclear. There are 13 residues in the CDR3. The germline gives CDR1 SGHRS, CDR2 YFSETQ. The CDR3 sequence: CANSFVSNTEAFF. The CDR3 DNA follows: TGCGCCAACAGCTTTGTTAGCAACACTGAAGCTTTCTTT.

The chain carries TRBV12-3 or TRBV12-4 and TRBJ1-3; D perhaps matches TRBD1 (6 bases). The germline V and J ends were trimmed by 3 bases and 4 bases, with 16 bases remaining between them. The CDR3 length is 16 residues. CDR3 in amino acids: CASSFGPTGSGNTIYF. The CDR3 nucleotides read TGTGCCAGCAGTTTCGGCCCTACAGGGTCAGGAAACACCATATATTTT.

The V and J genes are TRBV29-1 and TRBJ2-7; TRBD1 matches 9 bases. Germline CDR1 is SQVTM and CDR2 is ANQGSEA. After removal of 6 bases from V and 0 bases from J, the junction contained 6 bases not matched to a gene. The CDR3 extends over 14 amino acids. CDR3 sequence (DNA): TGCAGCGTAGATCCGGGACAGGGCTCCTACGAGCAGTACTTC. Its protein product is CSVDPGQGSYEQYF.

The chain links TRBV2 to TRBJ2-7; maybe TRBD2 (7 bases). CDR1 is SNHLY, CDR2 FYNNEI, per germline. The CDR3 spans 14 residues. Trimming cost V 2 bases and J 4 bases, with 12 bases left between them. The CDR3 DNA is TGTGCCAGCAGTGAATACGGGGGGCTATACGAGCAGTACTTC. Translating gives CASSEYGGLYEQYF. Drawing the rest from reference TRBV2 and TRBJ2-7, the complete variable domain is EPEVTQTPSHQVTQMGQEVILRCVPISNHLYFYWYRQILGQKVEFLVSFYNNEISEKSEIFDDQFSVERPDGSNFTLKIRSTKLEDSAMYFCASSEYGGLYEQYFGPGTRLTVT.

The chain has TRBV4-3 and TRBJ2-7; TRBD1 is a possible D gene (5 bases). CDR3 size: 16 residues. In germline, CDR1 is LGHNA, CDR2 YSLEER. V lost 0 bases to trimming and J lost 1 base, with 13 bases between them. In DNA, the CDR3 is TGCGCCAGCAGCCAAGATAGAAGGGGAATTTCCTACGAGCAGTACTTC. It translates to CASSQDRRGISYEQYF.

The J gene is TRBJ2-5, the V gene TRBV7-9; TRBD2 agrees at 7 bases. This CDR3 has 17 residues. Germline CDR1 reads SEHNR; CDR2 reads FQNEAQ (reference sequence). V lost 2 bases to trimming and J lost 2 bases; unmatched junction nucleotides: 11. The CDR3 DNA is TGTGCCAGCAGCTTAACTAGCGTGGCCGGGACTCAAGAGACCCAGTACTTC. Its protein product is CASSLTSVAGTQETQYF.

This clonotype occurred many times. The V call is TRBV12-3 or TRBV12-4, the J call TRBJ2-5; possibly TRBD1 for D (6 bases). This CDR3 is 14 amino acids long. Trimming took off 7 bases at V and 1 base at J, with 13 bases between the two ends. CDR3 amino acids: CASTRGGGQETQYF. As DNA, the CDR3 is TGTGCCAGCACCAGGGGTGGGGGCCAAGAGACCCAGTACTTC.

This rearrangement joins TRBV7-8 to TRBJ2-3; TRBD1 aligns across 8 bases. CDR1 and CDR2 (germline): SGHVS, FQNEAQ. Trimming took 5 bases from V and 3 from J; bases not matched to a gene: 4. This CDR3 spans 14 amino acids. This CDR3 is CASSTRDRTDTQYF. The CDR3 bases are TGTGCCAGCAGCACCCGGGACAGGACAGATACGCAGTATTTT. The full variable domain, completed using reference TRBV7-8 and TRBJ2-3, is GAGVSQSPRYKVAKRGQDVALRCDPISGHVSLFWYQQALGQGPEFLTYFQNEAQLDKSGLPSDRFFAERPEGSVSTLKIQRTQQEDSAVYLCASSTRDRTDTQYFGPGTRLTVL.

This clonotype was counted only a few times. V gene TRBV4-2 combines with J gene TRBJ2-5; 7 bases line up with TRBD2. Germline CDR1 reads LGHNA; CDR2 reads YNFKEQ. The CDR3 sequence is 16 residues long. V lost 2 bases, J lost 4 bases, and 10 bases stayed unmatched. CDR3 region: CASSQLAGTTLETQYF. CDR3 coding DNA: TGTGCCAGCAGCCAACTAGCCGGGACTACCTTAGAGACCCAGTACTTC.

The chain employs TRBV4-1 and TRBJ2-7, with 9 bases aligning to TRBD1. CDR1 is MGHRA and CDR2 is YSYEKL in the germline V gene. CDR3 length: 13 residues. The J segment lost 6 bases and the V segment lost 0 bases, leaving 0 bases of the junction unmatched. Written as DNA, the CDR3 is TGCGCCAGCAGCCAAGAGGACAGGGGCGAGCAGTACTTC. Translated: CASSQEDRGEQYF.

This clonotype was picked up a small number of times. The gene calls are TRBV7-2 and TRBJ2-2; D is possibly TRBD2 (5 bases). Germline V gives CDR1 SGHTA, CDR2 FQGNSA. The ends were cut back, 5 bases at V and 4 bases at J, with 14 bases in the middle. The CDR3 contains 15 residues. CDR3 in amino acids: CASSQAADFTGELFF. Here the CDR3 DNA reads TGTGCCAGCAGCCAAGCAGCGGATTTCACCGGGGAGCTGTTTTTT.